These 30 T cell receptor beta chains came from one sample sequenced in a study of T cell responses to AZD1222 COVID-19 vaccine (dated by TCRdb to about 2021). To prepare the library, the immunoSEQ multiplex PCR assay was applied. TCRdb carries this immuneACCESS record with in-frame sequences only. Its versions omit some clonotypes, under half of them owing to an unresolved V gene in the studies checked, with the rest unexplained. This sample has around 96,000 clones in its table, and about 86% of those were observed once. The leading ten clones occupy 5.6% of the sample. The label giving this sample's time point can be read as: about 28 days (+/-7) after the second vaccine dose. The material was peripheral blood, obtained 28 days after the second AZD1222 dose. The receptors stem from an adult who received the AZD1222 COVID-19 vaccine.

The rearrangement uses TRBV28 and TRBJ1-6; maybe TRBD1 (6 bases). The germline V gene has CDR1 MDHEN and CDR2 SYDVKM. Trimming removed 5 bases from V and 0 bases from J, with 17 bases in between. The CDR3 contains 18 residues. The CDR3 DNA reads as TGTGCCAGCAGTCTGGAAACAGGGTTTAGCTCCTATAATTCACCCCTCCACTTT. The encoded protein is CASSLETGFSSYNSPLHF.

The rearrangement links TRBV11-1 to TRBJ2-1; 14 nucleotides agree with TRBD2. This CDR3 is 15 amino acids long. After removal of 5 bases from V and 5 bases from J, the junction contained 2 bases not matched to a gene. Per the germline V gene, CDR1 is SGHAT and CDR2 is FQDESV (reference sequence). CDR3 DNA: TGTGCCAGCAGCCAGGGACTAGCGGGGGACAATGAGCAGTTCTTC. Its translation: CASSQGLAGDNEQFF.

The chain uses TRBV5-6 and TRBJ1-5, with a possible D match to TRBD1 (6 bases). This CDR3 has 17 amino acids. The germline V gene encodes CDR1 SGHDT and CDR2 YYEEEE. V was trimmed by 4 bases and J by 4 bases, leaving 21 bases between them. In nucleotides, the CDR3 is TGTGCCAGCAGCCGAGGGCCAGGACAGAATATTAATCAGCCCCAGCATTTT. Amino acids: CASSRGPGQNINQPQHF.

This clone came up once. V usage is TRBV5-1 and J usage is TRBJ2-1; 9 nucleotides align to TRBD2. V lost 1 base, J lost 2 bases, and 4 bases stayed unmatched. Germline V lookup: CDR1 SGHRS, CDR2 YFSETQ. This CDR3 is built from 16 residues. The CDR3 sequence: CASSLRASGAYNEQFF. As DNA, the CDR3 is TGCGCCAGCAGCTTGAGAGCTAGCGGGGCCTACAATGAGCAGTTCTTC.

The V call is TRBV19, the J call TRBJ2-7; 12 nucleotides agree with TRBD1. Germline V gene lookup returns CDR1 LNHDA and CDR2 SQIVND (reference sequence). Germline trimming cut 7 bases from V and 2 bases from J; bases unmatched to any gene: 9. There are 16 residues in the CDR3. DNA of the CDR3: TGTGCCAGTATTCGGAGGGGACAGGGGGCTCCCTACGAGCAGTACTTC. Translating it yields CASIRRGQGAPYEQYF.

This clone was detected only once. This chain connects TRBV5-4 to TRBJ1-1; D is ambiguous. Between the trimmed V and J ends, which lost 4 bases and 3 bases, there was a span of 10 bases. The CDR3 contains 13 residues. Germline V lookup: CDR1 SGHNT, CDR2 YYREEE (reference sequence). As DNA, the CDR3 is TGTGCCAGCAGCGTGGACGGCCACACTGAAGCTTTCTTT. Translating gives CASSVDGHTEAFF.

The gene calls are TRBV4-2 and TRBJ2-7; D possibly corresponds to TRBD2 (7 bases). The CDR3 spans 16 residues. The germline CDR1 and CDR2 sequences are LGHNA and YNFKEQ. The V gene lost 0 bases and the J gene lost 6 bases, with 18 bases spanning the gap. This chain's CDR3 is CASSQDLGARGREQYF. Written as DNA, the CDR3 is TGTGCCAGCAGCCAAGATCTGGGGGCGCGGGGGCGCGAGCAGTACTTC.

The CDR3 region is CASSPPGSGSTDTQYF. The DNA for the CDR3 is TGCGCCAGCAGCCCCCCGGGTAGCGGGAGCACAGATACGCAGTATTTT. V is TRBV5-1 and J is TRBJ2-3; TRBD2 matches 7 bases. Germline CDR1 reads SGHRS; CDR2 reads YFSETQ. The CDR3 is 16 residues long. The V gene end was trimmed by 4 bases and the J gene end by 0 bases; junction bases not matched to a gene: 8.

V is TRBV2 and J is TRBJ2-1; 10 bases fit TRBD2. The CDR3 extends over 16 amino acids. In germline, CDR1 is SNHLY, CDR2 FYNNEI. The V gene end was trimmed by 7 bases and the J gene end by 2 bases; junction bases not matched to a gene: 8. CDR3 amino acids: CASISSGRGTYNEQFF. Here the CDR3 DNA reads TGTGCCAGCATTTCTAGCGGGAGAGGGACCTACAATGAGCAGTTCTTC.

The J gene is TRBJ2-3, the V gene TRBV6-5; the D gene is possibly TRBD2 (6 bases). The CDR3 sequence is 16 residues long. Germline V lookup: CDR1 MNHEY, CDR2 SVGAGI. The ends were cut back, 0 bases at V and 4 bases at J, with 14 bases in the middle. Here the CDR3 DNA reads TGTGCCAGCAGTTACTCGACTGGCGGGATCGCAGATACGCAGTATTTT. This sequence encodes CASSYSTGGIADTQYF.

Notes on this clone: The junction and the germline gene differ at one end; a read error may be behind it. V and J are TRBV7-7 and TRBJ2-7, with 10 positions matching TRBD2. CDR3 length equals 14 residues. Germline loops: CDR1 SSHAT, CDR2 FNYEAQ (reference sequence). In DNA form, the CDR3 reads TGTGCTAGCAGCCCTAGCGGGAGCCCCGGCGAGCAGTACTTC. As protein: CASSPSGSPGEQYF. The variable domain in full, completed from reference TRBV7-7 and TRBJ2-7, reads GAGVSQSPRYKVTKRGQDVTLRCDPISSHATLYWYQQALGQGPEFLTYFNYEAQPDKSGLPSDRFSAERPEGSISTLTIQRTEQRDSAMYRCASSPSGSPGEQYFGPGTRLTVT.

CDR3 coding DNA: TGTGCCAGCAGCTTGGAGCGGGCAGGGGTTGAAAAACTGTTTTTT. It codes for CASSLERAGVEKLFF. J is TRBJ1-4 and V is TRBV5-4, with D possibly being TRBD1 (6 bases). This CDR3 has 15 residues. V was clipped by 0 bases and J by 7 bases, with 13 bases between them. The germline V gene has CDR1 SGHNT and CDR2 YYREEE (reference sequence).

This chain joins TRBV6-5 and TRBJ2-7; 7 positions agree with TRBD1. CDR1 is MNHEY, CDR2 SVGAGI, per germline. The CDR3 sequence is 13 residues long. Germline trimming cut 2 bases from V and 13 bases from J; bases unmatched to any gene: 11. The CDR3 DNA sequence: TGTGCCAGCAGTTACACGATAAGGGACAGTCCTTACTTC. This codes for CASSYTIRDSPYF.

The chain has TRBV5-1 and TRBJ1-1, with D possibly TRBD1 on 5 matching bases. Trimming removed 4 bases from V and 2 bases from J, with 12 bases in between. This CDR3 region has 14 residues. Germline CDR1 and CDR2: SGHRS and YFSETQ. The chain's CDR3 is CASSGGRSNTEAFF. In nucleotides, the CDR3 is TGCGCCAGCAGCGGGGGACGGAGCAACACTGAAGCTTTCTTT.

Only one count was recorded for this clone. The chain links TRBV7-2 to TRBJ2-7, with TRBD2 matching over 7 bases. Germline assignment: CDR1 SGHTA and CDR2 FQGNSA. The CDR3 is made up of 13 amino acids. With V trimmed by 7 bases and J by 2 bases, 5 bases remained unmatched. In nucleotides, the CDR3 is TGTGCCAGCAAGGTGGGGGGGACCTACGAGCAGTACTTC. Translating gives CASKVGGTYEQYF.

This clone was seen once. The chain joins TRBV5-3 to TRBJ1-2; D may be TRBD1 (5 bases). TRBV5-3 is labeled an ORF, and its function is uncertain. The CDR3 runs 15 residues. Trimming removed 4 bases at V and 7 bases at J, with 20 bases between. CDR3 region: CARSPKLGVKRGYTF. Here the CDR3 DNA reads TGTGCCAGAAGCCCCAAACTGGGGGTAAAGCGTGGCTACACCTTC.

The chain combines TRBV30 with TRBJ1-2; D might be TRBD1 (6 bases). Germline V gene sequence: CDR1 GTSNPN, CDR2 SVGIG (reference sequence). There are 13 residues in the CDR3. V was trimmed by 2 bases and J by 8 bases, leaving 15 bases between them. The CDR3 loop reads CAWSPGGGLGYTF. In DNA form, the CDR3 reads TGTGCCTGGAGTCCCGGTGGGGGGCTCGGCTACACCTTC. Variable domain in full (rest from reference TRBV30 and TRBJ1-2): SQTIHQWPATLVQPVGSPLSLECTVEGTSNPNLYWYRQAAGRGLQLLFYSVGIGQISSEVPQNLSASRPQDRQFILSSKKLLLSDSGFYLCAWSPGGGLGYTFGSGTRLTVV.

The rearrangement joins TRBV5-1 to TRBJ2-7; 7 bases map to TRBD1. The J call may be faulty, since TRBJ2-1 better matches the DNA end. CDR1 is SGHRS, CDR2 YFSETQ, per germline. CDR3 length: 13 amino acids. The CDR3 spells CASSLEGAIEQFF. The DNA for the CDR3 is TGCGCCAGCAGCTTGGAGGGGGCTATCGAGCAGTTCTTC.

The V call is TRBV19, the J call TRBJ2-7; no reliable D call. V was cut by 4 bases and J by 12 bases, with 13 bases left in between. The CDR3 sequence is 11 residues long. Germline V gene lookup returns CDR1 LNHDA and CDR2 SQIVND (reference sequence). CDR3 in DNA: TGTGCCAGTAGTACCCCTGTGATCACGTACTTC. It encodes CASSTPVITYF.

Notes on this clone: Compared with germline, one end of the junction differs, possibly owing to a read error. The chain employs TRBV30 and TRBJ2-2; D may be TRBD1 (6 bases). The V gene's germline CDR1 is GTSNPN and CDR2 SVGIG (reference sequence). This CDR3 has 12 residues. The CDR3, as DNA: TGTGCCGGGAGACAGGACACCGGGGAGCTGTTTTTT. Residues: CAGRQDTGELFF.

V and J are TRBV11-2 and TRBJ1-2, with a weak D call TRBD1 (6 bases). Deletions cut 6 bases from V and 5 bases from J, with 16 bases between. Germline CDR1 SGHAT, CDR2 FQNNGV. CDR3 length: 14 amino acids. Here the CDR3 reads CASRSERDTYGYTF. CDR3 DNA: TGTGCCAGCAGATCCGAGAGGGACACATATGGCTACACCTTC.

This rearrangement joins TRBV6-5 to TRBJ1-2; TRBD1 is a possible D gene (6 bases). Germline V lookup: CDR1 MNHEY, CDR2 SVGAGI. Trimming cost V 2 bases and J 4 bases, with 14 bases left between them. This CDR3 is built from 15 residues. DNA of the CDR3: TGTGCCAGCAGTTACCCGGAGGGGGATGGCTATGGCTACACCTTC. Amino acid sequence: CASSYPEGDGYGYTF.

About this clone: The DNA is left out, because the CDR3 cannot be placed on it with certainty; the CDR3 is given as TCRdb lists it. J is TRBJ2-3 and V is TRBV7-2; the table's D call, TRBD2, was not checked against the DNA. From its first to its last residue, the CDR3 has 19 amino acids. The V gene's germline CDR1 is SGHTA and CDR2 FQGNSA. The CDR3 spells CASSQTPDLSGRAWIRSIF.

The chain uses TRBV29-1 and TRBJ2-3, with TRBD1 identical over 11 bases. V was pared by 3 bases and J by 5 bases, with 10 bases of the junction left unmatched. CDR1 SQVTM and CDR2 ANQGSEA come from the germline V gene. The CDR3 has 16 residues. In DNA, the CDR3 is TGCAGCGTTGATTCGACCGGTGGGACAGGGGGAGATACGCAGTATTTT. As protein: CSVDSTGGTGGDTQYF.

The chain links TRBV5-4 to TRBJ2-7; TRBD1 aligns across 7 bases. Germline lookup yields CDR1 SGHNT and CDR2 YYREEE (reference sequence). The CDR3 sequence is 14 residues long. The V gene end was trimmed by 4 bases and the J gene end by 2 bases; junction bases not matched to a gene: 6. As DNA, the CDR3 is TGTGCCAGCAGCCTCACCGGGACAGCCTACGAGCAGTACTTC. Translated, it gives CASSLTGTAYEQYF.

This clone was recorded a few times. V usage is TRBV21-1 and J usage is TRBJ2-2; the DNA was not compared with TRBD1, the D call given in the table. TRBV21-1 constitutes a pseudogene. There are 15 residues in the CDR3. In nucleotides, the CDR3 is TGTGCCAGCAGCAAAGTAGCAGGGTTGGACGGGGAGCTGTTTTTT. It codes for CASSKVAGLDGELFF.

Remarks on this clone: One end of the junction fails to match germline, which may point to a read error. This chain links TRBV7-2 with TRBJ2-7, with 10 positions matching TRBD1. Germline V lookup: CDR1 SGHTA, CDR2 FQGNSA. This CDR3 has 15 residues. CDR3 sequence (DNA): TGTGCCAGCAGAGGTAGACAGGGGGCCTCCGACGAGCAGTACTTC. Residues: CASRGRQGASDEQYF.

This chain connects TRBV7-9 to TRBJ1-1; 7 nucleotides align to TRBD1. The CDR3 has 13 amino acids. V trimming: 4 bases; J trimming: 6 bases; junction bases outside the gene matches: 5. The germline V gene encodes CDR1 SEHNR and CDR2 FQNEAQ (reference sequence). CDR3 amino acids: CASSSTGLAEAFF. The CDR3 coding sequence is TGTGCCAGCAGCTCGACAGGGTTGGCTGAAGCTTTCTTT. The full variable domain, its missing parts supplied by reference TRBV7-9 and TRBJ1-1, is DTGVSQNPRHKITKRGQNVTFRCDPISEHNRLYWYRQTLGQGPEFLTYFQNEAQLEKSRLLSDRFSAERPKGSFSTLEIQRTEQGDSAMYLCASSSTGLAEAFFGQGTRLTVV.

The V gene is TRBV7-6, the J gene TRBJ2-3; D is possibly TRBD2 (5 bases). The CDR3 is 15 residues long. In germline, CDR1 is SGHVS, CDR2 FNYEAQ. Deletions cut 1 base from V and 0 bases from J, with 8 bases between. The CDR3 sequence is CASSLGGESTDTQYF. CDR3 DNA sequence: TGTGCCAGCAGCTTAGGTGGGGAGAGCACAGATACGCAGTATTTT. Drawing the rest from reference TRBV7-6 and TRBJ2-3, the complete variable domain is GAGVSQSPRYKVTKRGQDVALRCDPISGHVSLYWYRQALGQGPEFLTYFNYEAQQDKSGLPNDRFSAERPEGSISTLTIQRTEQRDSAMYRCASSLGGESTDTQYFGPGTRLTVL.

The chain is built from TRBV7-6 and TRBJ2-3; D is unresolved. The CDR3 is 16 residues long. Germline V gives CDR1 SGHVS, CDR2 FNYEAQ. The V end was cut by 0 bases, the J end by 2 bases, with 12 bases between. CDR3: CASSLAGSIITDTQYF. Written as DNA, the CDR3 is TGTGCCAGCAGCTTAGCGGGAAGCATTATCACAGATACGCAGTATTTT.